The T cell receptor beta chain under discussion was sequenced for a study of CD8+ T cells in alopecia areata. At the level of the study: A regimen of oral tofacitinib, 5 to 10 mg twice daily, was given to treated patients.

Turning to this clone: Its antigen remains unidentified. The sample contains more than one DNA sequence encoding this CDR3.

CDR3 length: 16 residues. Trimming took 1 base from V and 1 from J; bases not matched to a gene: 0. Germline CDR1 and CDR2: SGHVS and FQNEAQ. Sequencing templates came from extracted RNA that was reverse transcribed into cDNA. Repertoires were generated with immunoSEQ multiplex PCR, while TCRdb's copy carries only in-frame clones and drops some. The table includes roughly 250,000 clones, approximately 61% detected once. General study results and limits: Unlike in mice, where it was clearer, TCR sharing across patients was less clear, possibly HLA-related. Scalp lesions, especially in alopecia totalis/universalis, had higher clonality than normal scalp.

Peripheral blood, together with lesional scalp punch biopsies, was collected from alopecia areata patients. The material sequenced was CD4+ T cells sorted from blood, taken at week 0. The TCR sequence derives from a human donor with alopecia areata. This chain links TRBV7-8 with TRBJ2-5; 13 bases match TRBD2. For the CDR3, the DNA is TGTGCCAGCAGCTTAGGACTAGCGGGGGGCCAAGAGACCCAGTACTTC. This sequence encodes CASSLGLAGGQETQYF.